This is a list of T cell receptor beta chains from one sample in a study of glioma-infiltrating T cells after dendritic cell vaccination. Assay used: immunoSEQ multiplex PCR; TCRdb lists only in-frame clones, some missing. The sample has 75,000 to 100,000 clones, roughly three quarters seen once. This specimen was blood, taken before dendritic cell vaccination. These receptors came from a human donor with glioblastoma. The CDR3 runs from the conserved cysteine through the conserved F or W. D genes are given only for firm matches. Only part of the rows carry a size: once, few, many, or a class if the clone is expanded.

D gene: .; clone size: .; CDR3 length: 14; V gene: TRBV28; J gene: TRBJ1-2; CDR3 DNA: TGTGCCAGCCTGTCGGGAGGCTTCCGGTATGGCTACACCTTC; CDR3 protein: CASLSGGFRYGYTF
D gene: TRBD2; clone size: .; CDR3 length: 17; V gene: TRBV5-1; J gene: TRBJ2-1; CDR3 DNA: TGCGCCAGCAGACAAAGTGATATAGCGGGGGGCATGAATGAGCAGTTCTTC; CDR3 protein: CASRQSDIAGGMNEQFF
D gene: TRBD2; clone size: few; CDR3 length: 13; V gene: TRBV6-6; J gene: TRBJ2-7; CDR3 DNA: TGTGCCAGCAGGACTAGCGGGAGGGTTGAGCAGTACTTC; CDR3 protein: CASRTSGRVEQYF
D gene: TRBD1; clone size: .; CDR3 length: 15; V gene: TRBV29-1; J gene: TRBJ1-3; CDR3 DNA: TGCAGCGTTTCAAAACAGGGGGCTGCGGGAAACACCATATATTTT; CDR3 protein: CSVSKQGAAGNTIYF
D gene: TRBD1; clone size: .; CDR3 length: 14; V gene: TRBV5-1; J gene: TRBJ1-1; CDR3 DNA: TGCGCCAGCAGCTCGGGACAGTTGAACACTGAAGCTTTCTTT; CDR3 protein: CASSSGQLNTEAFF
D gene: TRBD1; clone size: .; CDR3 length: 13; V gene: TRBV5-1; J gene: TRBJ1-2; CDR3 DNA: TGCGCCAGCAGCACCGGGACAGGGATCGGCTACACCTTC; CDR3 protein: CASSTGTGIGYTF
D gene: .; clone size: .; CDR3 length: 15; V gene: TRBV5-1; J gene: TRBJ1-2; CDR3 DNA: TGCGCCAGACCCAAGGCGTACGGGGAAAACTATGGCTACACCTTC; CDR3 protein: CARPKAYGENYGYTF
D gene: TRBD2; clone size: once; CDR3 length: 14; V gene: TRBV7-2; J gene: TRBJ2-5; CDR3 DNA: TGTGCCAGCAGCTTAGGGCGGGGGGCGGAGACCCAGTACTTC; CDR3 protein: CASSLGRGAETQYF
D gene: TRBD2; clone size: few; CDR3 length: 16; V gene: TRBV7-8; J gene: TRBJ2-2; CDR3 DNA: TGTGCCAGCAGTTCCAGACTAGCGGCGAACACCGGGGAGCTGTTTTTT; CDR3 protein: CASSSRLAANTGELFF
D gene: TRBD2; clone size: .; CDR3 length: 16; V gene: TRBV5-1; J gene: TRBJ2-7; CDR3 DNA: TGCGCCAGCAGCTCTAGGACTAGCGGGACAACCTACGAGCAGTACTTC; CDR3 protein: CASSSRTSGTTYEQYF
D gene: .; clone size: .; CDR3 length: 16; V gene: TRBV5-1; J gene: TRBJ2-5; CDR3 DNA: TGCGCCAGCAGCTCCGGGACTAATTTAGGGGGGGAGACCCAGTACTTC; CDR3 protein: CASSSGTNLGGETQYF
D gene: .; clone size: .; CDR3 length: 11; V gene: TRBV28; J gene: TRBJ1-1; CDR3 DNA: TGTGCCAGCAGTTTATCTAATGAAGCTTTCTTT; CDR3 protein: CASSLSNEAFF
D gene: .; clone size: .; CDR3 length: 12; V gene: TRBV11-2; J gene: TRBJ2-4; CDR3 DNA: TGTGCCAGCAGCTTAGTTGGAGGCATTCAGTACTTC; CDR3 protein: CASSLVGGIQYF
D gene: .; clone size: .; CDR3 length: 12; V gene: TRBV7-8; J gene: TRBJ1-5; CDR3 DNA: TGTGCCAGCAGCTTAGTACAGGGTGGAAAGCATTTT; CDR3 protein: CASSLVQGGKHF
D gene: .; clone size: .; CDR3 length: 15; V gene: TRBV18; J gene: TRBJ1-2; CDR3 DNA: TGTGCCAGCTCACCGCAGACAGAGCCTAACTATGGCTACACCTTC; CDR3 protein: CASSPQTEPNYGYTF
D gene: TRBD2; clone size: few; CDR3 length: 14; V gene: TRBV5-1; J gene: TRBJ2-3; CDR3 DNA: TGCGCCAGCAGGCCGGGACTAGAAGCAGATACGCAGTATTTT; CDR3 protein: CASRPGLEADTQYF
D gene: .; clone size: .; CDR3 length: 14; V gene: TRBV28; J gene: TRBJ2-7; CDR3 DNA: TGTGCCAGCCGAAGACTGGCGGGCTCCTACGAGCAGTACTTC; CDR3 protein: CASRRLAGSYEQYF
D gene: .; clone size: .; CDR3 length: 14; V gene: TRBV5-1; J gene: TRBJ2-7; CDR3 DNA: TGCGCCAGCAGCTTGATGGGTGCGGATTACGAGCAGTACTTC; CDR3 protein: CASSLMGADYEQYF
D gene: .; clone size: .; CDR3 length: 14; V gene: TRBV2; J gene: TRBJ1-2; CDR3 DNA: TGTGCCAGCCGTCGGGGGGCGGTTCAAGGAGGCTACACCTTC; CDR3 protein: CASRRGAVQGGYTF
D gene: .; clone size: .; CDR3 length: 14; V gene: TRBV7-3; J gene: TRBJ2-3; CDR3 DNA: TGTGCCAGCAGCCCCAGCCGGGTCCCAGATACGCAGTATTTT; CDR3 protein: CASSPSRVPDTQYF
D gene: .; clone size: .; CDR3 length: 13; V gene: TRBV6-6; J gene: TRBJ2-7; CDR3 DNA: TGTGCCAGCAGCTCCCACATGGCCTACGAGCAGTACTTC; CDR3 protein: CASSSHMAYEQYF
D gene: .; clone size: .; CDR3 length: 13; V gene: TRBV6-5; J gene: TRBJ2-7; CDR3 DNA: TGTGCCAGCAGTTTGGGCAGGACCTACGAGCAGTACTTC; CDR3 protein: CASSLGRTYEQYF
D gene: TRBD1; clone size: .; CDR3 length: 13; V gene: TRBV2; J gene: TRBJ1-5; CDR3 DNA: TGTGCCAGCAACGCACAGGGGGATCAGCCCCAGCATTTT; CDR3 protein: CASNAQGDQPQHF
D gene: .; clone size: .; CDR3 length: 14; V gene: TRBV5-1; J gene: TRBJ2-7; CDR3 DNA: TGCGCCAGCAGCTTGTATGCGGCCACCTACGAGCAGTACTTC; CDR3 protein: CASSLYAATYEQYF
D gene: TRBD2; clone size: .; CDR3 length: 15; V gene: TRBV5-1; J gene: TRBJ2-1; CDR3 DNA: TGCGCCAGCAGCCGGACTAGCGGGGCTTACAATGAGCAGTTCTTC; CDR3 protein: CASSRTSGAYNEQFF
D gene: .; clone size: .; CDR3 length: 16; V gene: TRBV27; J gene: TRBJ2-7; CDR3 DNA: TGTGCCAGCAGTCTATCCCCTCCGAGCGGGCCCTACGAGCAGTACTTC; CDR3 protein: CASSLSPPSGPYEQYF
D gene: TRBD1; clone size: few; CDR3 length: 15; V gene: TRBV6-5; J gene: TRBJ1-6; CDR3 DNA: TGTGCCAGCAGTGGCCGGGACAGAAACAATTCACCCCTCCACTTT; CDR3 protein: CASSGRDRNNSPLHF
D gene: TRBD2; clone size: .; CDR3 length: 14; V gene: TRBV7-9; J gene: TRBJ2-3; CDR3 DNA: TGTGCCAGCAGCTTAGGCGGGAGTGAAGATACGCAGTATTTT; CDR3 protein: CASSLGGSEDTQYF
D gene: .; clone size: .; CDR3 length: 13; V gene: TRBV30; J gene: TRBJ2-7; CDR3 DNA: TGTGCCTGGAGAGGGATTCGAGGGGGCGAGCAGTACTTC; CDR3 protein: CAWRGIRGGEQYF
D gene: .; clone size: .; CDR3 length: 17; V gene: TRBV5-1; J gene: TRBJ2-3; CDR3 DNA: TGCGCCAGCAGCTTGGAATTACAGGGAGTCCGGGCAGATACGCAGTATTTT; CDR3 protein: CASSLELQGVRADTQYF
D gene: .; clone size: .; CDR3 length: 15; V gene: TRBV6-6; J gene: TRBJ2-7; CDR3 DNA: TGTGCCAGCAGCCCCAGAACCCCCGCCGCGGGCGAGCAGTACTTC; CDR3 protein: CASSPRTPAAGEQYF
D gene: .; clone size: .; CDR3 length: 16; V gene: TRBV4-1; J gene: TRBJ2-1; CDR3 DNA: TGCGCCAGCAGCCAAGACTACGGGACATACGACAATGAGCAGTTCTTC; CDR3 protein: CASSQDYGTYDNEQFF
D gene: TRBD2; clone size: .; CDR3 length: 14; V gene: TRBV2; J gene: TRBJ2-2; CDR3 DNA: TGTGCCAGCCGGGGACTAGCGGCCACCGGGGAGCTGTTTTTT; CDR3 protein: CASRGLAATGELFF
D gene: .; clone size: .; CDR3 length: 15; V gene: TRBV5-1; J gene: TRBJ1-4; CDR3 DNA: TGCGCCAGCAGCTTGGATTCAGGGATGAATGAAAAACTGTTTTTT; CDR3 protein: CASSLDSGMNEKLFF
D gene: .; clone size: .; CDR3 length: 15; V gene: TRBV15; J gene: TRBJ2-1; CDR3 DNA: TGTGCCACCAGCAGAGATCAAGGGGCGTACAATGAGCAGTTCTTC; CDR3 protein: CATSRDQGAYNEQFF
D gene: TRBD2; clone size: .; CDR3 length: 15; V gene: TRBV19; J gene: TRBJ2-7; CDR3 DNA: TGTGCCAGTAGTCCGACTAGCGAGTGGACCTACGAGCAGTACTTC; CDR3 protein: CASSPTSEWTYEQYF
D gene: .; clone size: once; CDR3 length: 14; V gene: TRBV6-5; J gene: TRBJ2-7; CDR3 DNA: TGTGCCAGCAGTGATCCCGGTAAAACCTACGAGCAGTACTTC; CDR3 protein: CASSDPGKTYEQYF
D gene: TRBD1; clone size: .; CDR3 length: 13; V gene: TRBV2; J gene: TRBJ1-5; CDR3 DNA: TGTGCCAGCTCCGACAGGGGATATCAGCCCCAGCATTTT; CDR3 protein: CASSDRGYQPQHF
D gene: .; clone size: .; CDR3 length: 15; V gene: TRBV29-1; J gene: TRBJ2-1; CDR3 DNA: TGCAGCGTTGTTTACGGAGATCCGAAGTACAATGAGCAGTTCTTC; CDR3 protein: CSVVYGDPKYNEQFF
D gene: TRBD2; clone size: .; CDR3 length: 15; V gene: TRBV5-1; J gene: TRBJ2-7; CDR3 DNA: TGCGCCAGCAGCTTGGGTAGCGGGGGCCCCTACGAGCAGTACTTC; CDR3 protein: CASSLGSGGPYEQYF
D gene: .; clone size: .; CDR3 length: 14; V gene: TRBV5-6; J gene: TRBJ2-4; CDR3 DNA: TGTGCCAGCAGCCGACAGGCTGGCAAAAACATTCAGTACTTC; CDR3 protein: CASSRQAGKNIQYF
D gene: .; clone size: .; CDR3 length: 11; V gene: TRBV20-1; J gene: TRBJ1-2; CDR3 DNA: TGCAGTGCTAGTTGGCCGAGGGGCTACACCTTC; CDR3 protein: CSASWPRGYTF
D gene: TRBD1; clone size: once; CDR3 length: 16; V gene: TRBV23-1; J gene: TRBJ1-2; CDR3 DNA: TGCGCCAGCAGTTCCTGGCGACAGGGCCGTTGGGATGGCTACACCTTC; CDR3 protein: CASSSWRQGRWDGYTF
D gene: .; clone size: .; CDR3 length: 13; V gene: TRBV28; J gene: TRBJ2-5; CDR3 DNA: TGTGCCAGCAGTTTGCCGGTACAAGAGACCCAGTACTTC; CDR3 protein: CASSLPVQETQYF
D gene: TRBD1; clone size: .; CDR3 length: 15; V gene: TRBV6-1; J gene: TRBJ1-1; CDR3 DNA: TGTGCCAGCAGTGAGGACAGGGGAGTAGGCACTGAAGCTTTCTTT; CDR3 protein: CASSEDRGVGTEAFF
D gene: .; clone size: .; CDR3 length: 13; V gene: TRBV7-9; J gene: TRBJ2-3; CDR3 DNA: TGTGCCAGCAGCTGGGCAGACACAGATACGCAGTATTTT; CDR3 protein: CASSWADTDTQYF
D gene: .; clone size: .; CDR3 length: 15; V gene: TRBV5-1; J gene: TRBJ2-1; CDR3 DNA: TGCGCCAGCAGCAGCGGCCCTCTCTCCTACAATGAGCAGTTCTTC; CDR3 protein: CASSSGPLSYNEQFF
D gene: .; clone size: .; CDR3 length: 15; V gene: TRBV5-1; J gene: TRBJ1-3; CDR3 DNA: TGCGCCAGCAGCTTGGTAAAGCCCTCTGGAAACACCATATATTTT; CDR3 protein: CASSLVKPSGNTIYF
D gene: TRBD2; clone size: .; CDR3 length: 15; V gene: TRBV6-1; J gene: TRBJ2-7; CDR3 DNA: TGTGCCAGCAGTGAAGGGACTAGCACCTACCTGGAGCAGTACTTC; CDR3 protein: CASSEGTSTYLEQYF
D gene: .; clone size: .; CDR3 length: 16; V gene: TRBV27; J gene: TRBJ2-7; CDR3 DNA: TGTGCCAGCAGTTTATCCCCGGGGTCGTCGTTTAGTGAGCAGTACTTC; CDR3 protein: CASSLSPGSSFSEQYF
D gene: .; clone size: once; CDR3 length: 15; V gene: TRBV7-8; J gene: TRBJ2-2; CDR3 DNA: TGTGCCAGCAGCCCTGGACAGTGGAACACCGGGGAGCTGTTTTTT; CDR3 protein: CASSPGQWNTGELFF
D gene: .; clone size: .; CDR3 length: 16; V gene: TRBV27; J gene: TRBJ1-2; CDR3 DNA: TGTGCCAGCAGTTTGAGCGGGGGGCACCATAATTATGGCTACACCTTC; CDR3 protein: CASSLSGGHHNYGYTF